One sample yielded the 4 T cell receptor beta chains listed below, sequenced in a study of T cell changes during pregnancy in multiple sclerosis. Measured with immunoSEQ multiplex PCR; TCRdb has only the in-frame clones, and not every one. The table has over 50,000 clones, over 75% seen once; the top ten hold 1.7%. Sequenced material: peripheral blood, taken in the first trimester of pregnancy. The origin of the receptors is a female donor with multiple sclerosis, enrolled in a pregnancy study.

The chain recombines TRBV28 with TRBJ1-1; 7 bases agree with TRBD1. Germline CDR1 reads MDHEN; CDR2 reads SYDVKM. Trimming at V came to 7 bases and at J to 1 base, leaving 6 bases not matched to a gene. The CDR3 runs 14 residues. CDR3 protein: CASTLGQPNTEAFF. The CDR3 DNA follows: TGTGCCAGCACCTTGGGACAGCCGAACACTGAAGCTTTCTTT. The full variable domain, in which reference TRBV28 and TRBJ1-1 provide the parts outside the CDR3, is DVKVTQSSRYLVKRTGEKVFLECVQDMDHENMFWYRQDPGLGLRLIYFSYDVKMKEKGDIPEGYSVSREKKERFSLILESASTNQTSMYLCASTLGQPNTEAFFGQGTRLTVV.

V and J are TRBV7-9 and TRBJ1-4, with 9 bases identical to TRBD1. The CDR3 is made up of 14 amino acids. The germline gives CDR1 SEHNR, CDR2 FQNEAQ (reference sequence). Trimming at V came to 5 bases and at J to 8 bases, leaving 6 bases not matched to a gene. CDR3 amino acids: CASSRTGDREKLFF. CDR3 nucleotides: TGTGCCAGCAGCCGGACAGGGGACAGAGAAAAACTGTTTTTT. The variable domain in full, completed from reference TRBV7-9 and TRBJ1-4, reads DTGVSQNPRHKITKRGQNVTFRCDPISEHNRLYWYRQTLGQGPEFLTYFQNEAQLEKSRLLSDRFSAERPKGSFSTLEIQRTEQGDSAMYLCASSRTGDREKLFFGSGTQLSVL.

V gene TRBV10-2 combines with J gene TRBJ2-2, with 7 bases identical to TRBD2. The germline V gene encodes CDR1 WSHSY and CDR2 SAAADI. This CDR3 spans 17 amino acids. V trimming: 2 bases; J trimming: 2 bases; junction bases outside the gene matches: 8. In DNA, the CDR3 is TGCGCCAGCAGTGAGCGATCCGGGAGGCTAAACACCGGGGAGCTGTTTTTT. Amino acids: CASSERSGRLNTGELFF.

A remark on this clone: One end of the junction does not line up with germline, which may come from a read error. This chain connects TRBV4-1 to TRBJ1-2; 8 bases are shared with TRBD1. CDR3 size: 15 residues. Germline CDR1 and CDR2: MGHRA and YSYEKL. This chain's CDR3 is CASSEEAGGAAGYTF. Here the CDR3 DNA reads TGCGCCAGCAGCGAAGAGGCAGGGGGCGCGGCTGGCTACACCTTC.